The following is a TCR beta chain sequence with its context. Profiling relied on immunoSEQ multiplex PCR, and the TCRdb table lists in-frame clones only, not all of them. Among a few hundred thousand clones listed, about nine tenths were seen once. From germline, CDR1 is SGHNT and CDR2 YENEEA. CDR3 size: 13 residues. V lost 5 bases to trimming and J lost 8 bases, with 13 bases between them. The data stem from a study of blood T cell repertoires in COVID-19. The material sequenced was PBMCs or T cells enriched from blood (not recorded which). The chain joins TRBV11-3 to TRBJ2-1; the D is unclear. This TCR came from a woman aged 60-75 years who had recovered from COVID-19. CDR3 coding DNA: TGTGCCAGCAGCCCAGGTGGTCCCGATGAGCAGTTCTTC. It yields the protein CASSPGGPDEQFF.